The T cell receptor (beta chain) under discussion was sequenced for a study of T cells expressing NK-cell markers. Points from the study as a whole: In over 5 donors, dominant CD3+CD56+NKG2C+ clonotypes ranked among the top 10 CD8+ clonotypes. The leading position in the CD3+CD56-NKG2C+ fraction of several donors also went to these clonotypes.

TCRdb re-called the 5' RACE reads; every CDR3 protein appears as one record, without DNA. Its table lists fewer than 300,000 distinct CDR3 sequences. Details on this clonotype: Its specificity is unknown.

The CDR3 sequence is 15 residues long. Germline CDR1 reads SGHTA; CDR2 reads FQGNSA. The gene calls are TRBV7-2 and TRBJ1-4. The sequenced sample consisted of blood T cells: a sorted CD56 or NKG2C T cell subset, CD4+ or CD8+ T cells, or bulk PBMC T cells (not recorded which). The clonotype originates from a woman between 18 and 70 years old in good health. CDR3 residues: CASSRGPHSNEKLFF.